These 25 T cell receptor beta chains were sequenced from one sample in a study of T-cell memory formation after mild COVID-19. TCRdb analysed the 5' RACE reads with MiXCR anew, one entry per CDR3 protein. The sample contains some 130,000 distinct CDR3 sequences, 15% to 20% of which appear only once. The specimen sequenced was PBMCs or a T cell subset sorted from them (not recorded which). These receptor sequences come from a man in his late teens or twenties who had mild COVID-19 (a few samples of this study predate the infection). Cell type and time point are not known.

The chain recombines TRBV5-1 with TRBJ2-5, with a tentative D call TRBD1 (6 bases). Germline CDR1 is SGHRS and CDR2 is YFSETQ. The V and J ends lost 4 bases and 2 bases respectively, with 12 bases between them. This CDR3 comprises 14 residues. CDR3 sequence (DNA): TGCGCCAGCAGCGCCCGGGACACACAAGAGACCCAGTACTTC. Protein sequence: CASSARDTQETQYF.

The V gene is TRBV15, the J gene TRBJ1-2, with 7 bases identical to TRBD1. The CDR3 consists of 14 residues. CDR1 LNHNV and CDR2 YYDKDF come from the germline V gene (reference sequence). Losses at the gene ends were 5 bases for V and 0 bases for J; bases not matched to a gene: 3. CDR3 protein: CATSQQGANYGYTF. The CDR3 DNA follows: TGTGCCACCAGCCAGCAGGGGGCTAACTATGGCTACACCTTC.

This clonotype has just a few counts. The chain links TRBV29-1 to TRBJ2-5; 7 bases match TRBD1. Germline trimming cut 6 bases from V and 5 bases from J; bases unmatched to any gene: 9. Germline V gene sequence: CDR1 SQVTM, CDR2 ANQGSEA. The length of the CDR3 is 13 residues. The CDR3 sequence is CSVKQGLRETQYF. The CDR3 DNA sequence: TGCAGCGTGAAACAGGGGTTGCGGGAGACCCAGTACTTC.

This clonotype was counted ten times or more. This chain links TRBV20-1 with TRBJ1-2; 11 bases line up with TRBD1. The V segment lost 4 bases and the J segment 0 bases; nucleotides outside the gene matches: 7. There are 16 residues in the CDR3. From germline, CDR1 is DFQATT and CDR2 SNEGSKA (reference sequence). CDR3 bases: TGCAGTGCTACGCCCGGGACAGGGGGACCTAACTATGGCTACACCTTC. This translates into CSATPGTGGPNYGYTF.

This rearrangement joins TRBV7-2 to TRBJ2-3; possible D gene TRBD1, 5 bases. Germline V gives CDR1 SGHTA, CDR2 FQGNSA. There are 14 residues in the CDR3. The V end was cut by 0 bases, the J end by 2 bases, with 6 bases between. CDR3 in amino acids: CASSLATVTDTQYF. The CDR3 DNA reads as TGTGCCAGCAGCTTAGCGACAGTCACAGATACGCAGTATTTT.

The chain couples TRBV29-1 to TRBJ1-2; D perhaps matches TRBD1 (5 bases). The germline V and J ends were trimmed by 4 bases and 5 bases, with 14 bases remaining between them. The germline V gene has CDR1 SQVTM and CDR2 ANQGSEA. The CDR3 is made up of 13 amino acids. CDR3 protein: CSVAEGQRYGYTF. The CDR3 DNA reads TGCAGCGTTGCTGAGGGGCAAAGGTATGGCTACACCTTC.

This clonotype was counted many times. The V call is TRBV6-5, the J call TRBJ2-6; the D call may be TRBD1 or TRBD2 (5 bases each). Trimming pared 6 bases from V and 0 bases from J, leaving 15 bases between. This CDR3 contains 17 residues. Germline V gives CDR1 MNHEY, CDR2 SVGAGI. CDR3 sequence reads: CASRSSGRTSGANVLTF. The CDR3 nucleotides read TGTGCCAGCAGGTCCTCGGGACGGACCTCTGGGGCCAACGTCCTGACTTTC.

This clonotype was seen a handful of times. The V call is TRBV20-1, the J call TRBJ1-4, with TRBD1 matching 8 bases. Trimming cost V 5 bases and J 7 bases; bases outside gene matches: 6. CDR1 DFQATT and CDR2 SNEGSKA come from the germline V gene (reference sequence). This CDR3 has 13 amino acids. Here the CDR3 DNA reads TGCAGTGCTCAAGGGACAGGAGGTGAAAAACTGTTTTTT. Protein product: CSAQGTGGEKLFF.

The rearrangement joins TRBV7-9 to TRBJ2-1, with 7 bases fitting TRBD2. Germline loops: CDR1 SEHNR, CDR2 FQNEAQ (reference sequence). The junction had 2 bases not matched to a gene; V was cut back by 2 bases and J by 4 bases. The CDR3 runs to 14 residues. CDR3 sequence (DNA): TGTGCCAGCAGCTTACTCGGGAGGTACAATGAGCAGTTCTTC. Its protein is CASSLLGRYNEQFF.

This clonotype occurred a few times. The chain recombines TRBV5-1 with TRBJ1-1; a weak D match, TRBD1 (5 bases). The germline V and J ends were trimmed by 0 bases and 8 bases, with 14 bases remaining between them. Per germline, CDR1 SGHRS and CDR2 YFSETQ. The CDR3 has 14 amino acids. CDR3 amino acids: CASSLVAGNKEAFF. CDR3 in DNA: TGCGCCAGCAGCTTGGTTGCAGGGAATAAGGAAGCTTTCTTT.

V gene TRBV6-2 or TRBV6-3 combines with J gene TRBJ2-7; D may be TRBD1 (6 bases). Germline values: CDR1 MNHEY, CDR2 SVGEGT. This CDR3 contains 15 residues. Trimming removed 2 bases at V and 4 bases at J, with 15 bases between. The CDR3 nucleotides read TGTGCCAGCAGTTACCGGTCAACAGGGAATTACGAGCAGTACTTC. This codes for CASSYRSTGNYEQYF.

This clonotype has more than one count but fewer than ten. This rearrangement joins TRBV18 to TRBJ2-2; TRBD1 might be the D (6 bases). The CDR3 covers 14 residues. Trimming took 4 bases from V and 2 from J, leaving 8 bases between them. CDR1 is KGHSH and CDR2 is LQKENI in the germline V gene. The DNA for the CDR3 is TGTGCCAGCTCACGACAGGTTAACACCGGGGAGCTGTTTTTT. Protein product: CASSRQVNTGELFF. Variable domain in full (rest from reference TRBV18 and TRBJ2-2): NAGVMQNPRHLVRRRGQEARLRCSPMKGHSHVYWYRQLPEEGLKFMVYLQKENIIDESGMPKERFSAEFPKEGPSILRIQQVVRGDSAAYFCASSRQVNTGELFFGEGSRLTVL.

This clonotype turned up a few times. The chain couples TRBV18 to TRBJ2-2; D gene uncertain. CDR1 is KGHSH, CDR2 LQKENI, per germline. The CDR3 loop spans 14 amino acids. V was cut by 8 bases and J by 7 bases, with 17 bases left in between. The CDR3 loop is CASQPTVDGGELFF. The DNA for the CDR3 is TGTGCCAGCCAACCAACAGTGGACGGCGGGGAGCTGTTTTTT. The full variable domain, completed using reference TRBV18 and TRBJ2-2, is NAGVMQNPRHLVRRRGQEARLRCSPMKGHSHVYWYRQLPEEGLKFMVYLQKENIIDESGMPKERFSAEFPKEGPSILRIQQVVRGDSAAYFCASQPTVDGGELFFGEGSRLTVL.

This clonotype was seen many times. This sequence joins TRBV12-3 or TRBV12-4 and TRBJ2-7; D gene unclear. The CDR3 runs 16 residues. Trimming left V 6 bases short and J 1 base short, with 19 bases between. The CDR3 sequence is CASRQARYPNSYEQYF. The DNA of the CDR3 is TGTGCCAGCAGGCAGGCCCGATACCCCAATTCCTACGAGCAGTACTTC.

The chain uses TRBV20-1 and TRBJ1-5; 8 nucleotides agree with TRBD1. CDR3 length equals 15 residues. CDR1 DFQATT and CDR2 SNEGSKA come from the germline V gene (reference sequence). With V trimmed by 2 bases and J by 1 base, 4 bases remained unmatched. The CDR3: CSARTTGDSNQPQHF. The DNA of the CDR3 is TGCAGTGCTAGAACGACAGGGGACAGCAATCAGCCCCAGCATTTT.

This clonotype showed up just a few times. V usage is TRBV3-1 and J usage is TRBJ1-1; 7 nucleotides line up with TRBD1. In germline, CDR1 is LGHDT, CDR2 YNNKEL (reference sequence). The CDR3 extends over 16 amino acids. The V segment lost 1 base and the J segment 8 bases; nucleotides outside the gene matches: 13. This CDR3 reads CASSQGGGQIKGEAFF. The CDR3 DNA reads TGTGCCAGCAGCCAAGGCGGGGGACAGATAAAAGGGGAAGCTTTCTTT.

This chain joins TRBV27 and TRBJ2-2; TRBD1 agrees at 8 bases. There are 16 residues in the CDR3. Germline V gives CDR1 MNHEY, CDR2 SMNVEV (reference sequence). V lost 5 bases and J lost 3; bases outside the gene matches: 8. The CDR3 DNA is TGTGCCAGCAGTAAAACAGGGGGTCAATACACCGGGGAGCTGTTTTTT. Encoded protein: CASSKTGGQYTGELFF.

The DNA for the CDR3 is TGTGCCAGCAGCTTAGGGATAGAAGAGACCCAGTACTTC. This sequence encodes CASSLGIEETQYF. The chain employs TRBV7-3 and TRBJ2-5; D is unresolved. CDR3 size: 13 residues. V was clipped by 2 bases and J by 3 bases, with 7 bases between them. The germline CDR1 and CDR2 sequences are SGHTA and FQGTGA.

This clonotype was detected a few times. The chain employs TRBV7-2 and TRBJ1-2, with D uncertain. Germline V gives CDR1 SGHTA, CDR2 FQGNSA. The CDR3 contains 12 residues. V was cut by 2 bases and J by 5 bases, with 6 bases left in between. The CDR3 here is CASSLIRYGYTF. CDR3 DNA: TGTGCCAGCAGCTTAATCCGTTATGGCTACACCTTC.

The table lists this clonotype with a few counts. The rearrangement uses TRBV19 and TRBJ2-7, with D perhaps TRBD1 (6 bases). The V gene lost 6 bases and the J gene lost 0 bases, with 15 bases spanning the gap. Per germline, CDR1 LNHDA and CDR2 SQIVND (reference sequence). The CDR3 contains 15 residues. The CDR3 here is CASRTYRESSYEQYF. Written as DNA, the CDR3 is TGTGCCAGTAGGACCTACAGGGAAAGCTCCTACGAGCAGTACTTC.

This clonotype was found many times. The gene calls are TRBV20-1 and TRBJ2-5, with a tentative D call TRBD1 (6 bases). The CDR3 contains 11 residues. The V gene's germline CDR1 is DFQATT and CDR2 SNEGSKA (reference sequence). V was shortened by 6 bases and J by 5 bases, with 10 bases between the two germline ends. The CDR3 bases are TGCAGTGCCGAAAGGGGGGAGACCCAGTACTTC. It specifies CSAERGETQYF.

This clonotype occurred many times. The chain carries TRBV12-3 or TRBV12-4 and TRBJ2-3, with D tentatively TRBD1 or TRBD2 (5 bases each). The CDR3 sequence is 15 residues long. Trimming took 6 bases from V and 6 from J, leaving 19 bases between them. The CDR3 is CASRIRDAPLDTQYF. DNA of the CDR3: TGTGCCAGCAGGATCCGGGACGCCCCTCTGGATACGCAGTATTTT.

This clonotype appeared a few times. The chain has TRBV12-3 or TRBV12-4 and TRBJ2-2; D may be TRBD1 (6 bases). The V end lost 5 bases, the J end lost 6 bases, and 13 bases lay between the germline ends. The CDR3 loop spans 14 amino acids. CDR3 sequence: CASSKPGVPGELFF. CDR3 coding DNA: TGTGCCAGCAGTAAACCAGGGGTCCCCGGGGAGCTGTTTTTT.

This clonotype was counted between two and nine times. This chain uses TRBV6-1 with TRBJ2-5; a possible D gene is TRBD2 (5 bases). The CDR3 is 13 residues long. V was trimmed by 6 bases and J by 2 bases, leaving 10 bases between them. CDR1 is MNHNS and CDR2 is SASEGT in the germline V gene. CDR3 sequence reads: CASSGTGQETQYF. DNA for the CDR3: TGTGCCAGCAGCGGAACGGGGCAAGAGACCCAGTACTTC.

In its sample, this clonotype was seen many times. V gene TRBV14 combines with J gene TRBJ2-3; TRBD2 is a possible D gene (6 bases). This CDR3 has 13 amino acids. Trimming pared 4 bases from V and 8 bases from J, leaving 13 bases between. Looked up from germline, CDR1 is SGHDN and CDR2 is FVKESK. CDR3 DNA: TGTGCCAGCAGCCCCCGCGGGGTCGCTACGCAGTATTTT. Protein: CASSPRGVATQYF.